The 27 T cell receptor beta chains listed next were all sequenced from one sample in a study of cytomegalovirus exposure and HLA in healthy donors. TCRdb's copy holds only in-frame clones and misses some; the assay was immunoSEQ multiplex PCR. The sample has over 200,000 clones, 90% seen once. Specimen: PBMCs. The origin of the receptors is a woman in her late teens or twenties in good health and CMV-seronegative.

V is TRBV4-2 and J is TRBJ2-2; D is ambiguous. The CDR3 length is 14 residues. V dropped 4 bases and J dropped 0 bases, with 6 bases sitting between them. Looked up from germline, CDR1 is LGHNA and CDR2 is YNFKEQ. Written as DNA, the CDR3 is TGTGCCAGCAGCCCGCGGTCGAACACCGGGGAGCTGTTTTTT. This codes for CASSPRSNTGELFF.

The chain combines TRBV7-9 with TRBJ2-1; 7 bases agree with TRBD1. Germline V lookup: CDR1 SEHNR, CDR2 FQNEAQ (reference sequence). Germline trimming cut 5 bases from V and 4 bases from J; bases unmatched to any gene: 8. The length of the CDR3 is 15 residues. In nucleotides, the CDR3 is TGTGCCAGCAGCCTGACAGGGCCTGAGTACAATGAGCAGTTCTTC. Its protein product is CASSLTGPEYNEQFF.

The chain joins TRBV7-2 to TRBJ2-5; 7 bases align to TRBD1. V shed 2 bases, J shed 4 bases, and the junction held 13 bases outside the gene matches. Per the germline V gene, CDR1 is SGHTA and CDR2 is FQGNSA. This CDR3 is built from 17 residues. CDR3 region: CASSLSRLRRDRETQYF. DNA of the CDR3: TGTGCCAGCAGCTTATCGCGCCTGCGACGGGACAGAGAGACCCAGTACTTC.

V and J are TRBV18 and TRBJ1-2; tentative D call: TRBD1 (6 bases). The germline V gene has CDR1 KGHSH and CDR2 LQKENI. This CDR3 region has 14 residues. V lost 5 bases to trimming and J lost 4 bases, with 14 bases between them. CDR3 DNA: TGTGCCAGCTCAGAGGGACAAGCCGCCTATGGCTACACCTTC. Encoded protein: CASSEGQAAYGYTF.

This clone was found once. This chain connects TRBV4-3 to TRBJ2-7; D possibly corresponds to TRBD2 (6 bases). This CDR3 contains 16 residues. The ends were cut back, 4 bases at V and 4 bases at J, with 20 bases in the middle. Germline CDR1 is LGHNA and CDR2 is YSLEER. CDR3 DNA sequence: TGCGCCAGCAGCCTTAAAGACTCTGGGGGGAGGTACGAGCAGTACTTC. Protein product: CASSLKDSGGRYEQYF.

The chain links TRBV15 to TRBJ1-6, with a tentative D call TRBD1 (6 bases). This CDR3 is built from 16 residues. Germline V gives CDR1 LNHNV, CDR2 YYDKDF (reference sequence). V lost 0 bases and J 6 bases, leaving 12 bases between the germline ends. CDR3 coding DNA: TGTGCCACCAGCAGAGATCGTGGACAGTCTAATTCACCCCTCCACTTT. Amino acids: CATSRDRGQSNSPLHF.

The V gene is TRBV2, the J gene TRBJ2-1, with 8 bases identical to TRBD2. The germline V gene has CDR1 SNHLY and CDR2 FYNNEI. With V trimmed by 5 bases and J by 7 bases, 7 bases remained unmatched. This CDR3 region has 14 residues. CDR3 region: CASSLKREMNEQFF. Written as DNA, the CDR3 is TGTGCCAGCAGTTTAAAGCGGGAGATGAATGAGCAGTTCTTC.

The genes are TRBV18 and TRBJ2-1; D possibly corresponds to TRBD1 (6 bases). The length of the CDR3 is 15 residues. CDR1 is KGHSH, CDR2 LQKENI, per germline. The germline V and J ends were trimmed by 4 bases and 0 bases, with 10 bases remaining between them. In nucleotides, the CDR3 is TGTGCCAGCTCACTCACAGGGAGCTCCTACAATGAGCAGTTCTTC. Amino acid sequence: CASSLTGSSYNEQFF.

The chain joins TRBV4-1 to TRBJ2-6; maybe TRBD2 (5 bases). Trimming took 2 bases from V and 2 from J, leaving 13 bases between them. Germline V lookup: CDR1 MGHRA, CDR2 YSYEKL. The CDR3 has 17 amino acids. CDR3 region: CASSQHPRGPGANVLTF. The CDR3 bases are TGCGCCAGCAGCCAACACCCACGGGGTCCTGGGGCCAACGTCCTGACTTTC.

This chain uses TRBV4-1 with TRBJ2-7, with TRBD1 matching 7 bases. The CDR3 is made up of 14 amino acids. Germline V gives CDR1 MGHRA, CDR2 YSYEKL. Unmatched junction bases numbered 5, after V lost 3 bases and J lost 3 bases. This chain's CDR3 is CASSHNRGVYEQYF. Written as DNA, the CDR3 is TGCGCCAGCAGCCATAACAGGGGCGTCTACGAGCAGTACTTC.

The chain links TRBV7-9 to TRBJ2-7, with a possible D match to TRBD1 (6 bases). Germline V gene sequence: CDR1 SEHNR, CDR2 FQNEAQ (reference sequence). Trimming shortened V by 5 bases and J by 3 bases, and 23 bases separated the two germline ends. This CDR3 comprises 17 residues. CDR3 nucleotide sequence: TGTGCCAGCAGCCCGTTATTCACCGGGACACCAGACTACGAGCAGTACTTC. The encoded protein is CASSPLFTGTPDYEQYF.

The rearrangement joins TRBV6-1 to TRBJ2-1; the match to TRBD2 covers 8 bases. The CDR3 covers 15 residues. Trimming took 6 bases from V and 0 from J; bases not matched to a gene: 4. CDR1 and CDR2 from the germline V gene are MNHNS and SASEGT. CDR3 sequence reads: CASRERGSSYNEQFF. CDR3 nucleotides: TGTGCCAGCAGGGAGCGGGGGAGCTCCTACAATGAGCAGTTCTTC.

This clone showed up just once. The rearrangement links TRBV19 to TRBJ1-2; tentative D call: TRBD1 (5 bases). Germline loops: CDR1 LNHDA, CDR2 SQIVND (reference sequence). The ends were cut back, 6 bases at V and 2 bases at J, with 10 bases in the middle. The CDR3 extends over 13 amino acids. The CDR3 DNA follows: TGTGCCAGTAGCGCAGGGTTCAACTATGGCTACACCTTC. It translates to CASSAGFNYGYTF.

V usage is TRBV27 and J usage is TRBJ2-3; D gene unclear. This CDR3 has 13 residues. The V end was cut by 3 bases, the J end by 1 base, with 5 bases between. Germline V lookup: CDR1 MNHEY, CDR2 SMNVEV (reference sequence). The CDR3 region is CASSFFGTDTQYF. The CDR3 DNA reads as TGTGCCAGCAGTTTTTTCGGCACAGATACGCAGTATTTT.

The chain combines TRBV6-5 with TRBJ2-7; 8 positions match TRBD2. Trimming removed 3 bases from V and 2 bases from J; junction bases left unmatched: 6. The CDR3 runs 15 residues. Germline V gene sequence: CDR1 MNHEY, CDR2 SVGAGI. The CDR3 coding sequence is TGTGCCAGCAGTTATTCGGCGGGGGGCACCTACGAGCAGTACTTC. Its translation is CASSYSAGGTYEQYF.

The V and J genes are TRBV6-5 and TRBJ1-2; D unclear. V shed 10 bases and J shed 2 bases, with 17 bases lying between them. CDR1 is MNHEY, CDR2 SVGAGI, per germline. CDR3 size: 14 residues. CDR3 DNA sequence: TGTGCCACCATGGTGGCGTCGGGGAACTATGGCTACACCTTC. It codes for CATMVASGNYGYTF.

V is TRBV27 and J is TRBJ1-1, with D possibly being TRBD1 (6 bases). V lost 1 base, J lost 4 bases, and 10 bases lay in between. The CDR3 runs 14 residues. The germline V gene encodes CDR1 MNHEY and CDR2 SMNVEV (reference sequence). The CDR3 loop reads CASSLLGGATEAFF. The CDR3, as DNA: TGTGCCAGCAGTTTATTAGGGGGAGCCACTGAAGCTTTCTTT.

The chain uses TRBV7-2 and TRBJ2-2, with TRBD2 as a possible D gene (5 bases). This CDR3 region has 12 residues. CDR1 SGHTA and CDR2 FQGNSA come from the germline V gene. V lost 1 base and J 9 bases, leaving 6 bases between the germline ends. CDR3 in DNA: TGTGCCAGCAGCTTAGTAGCGTGGGAGCTGTTTTTT. It translates to CASSLVAWELFF.

This chain links TRBV29-1 with TRBJ2-1, with a tentative D call TRBD1 (5 bases). Trimming stripped 8 bases from V and 3 bases from J, with 17 bases between. The CDR3 is 14 residues long. Looked up from germline, CDR1 is SQVTM and CDR2 is ANQGSEA. For the CDR3, the DNA is TGCAGCCTAATAACCCCGACAGACTACAATGAGCAGTTCTTC. Translated: CSLITPTDYNEQFF.

The CDR3 region is CASSQDEGGEQFF. For the CDR3, the DNA is TGTGCCAGCAGCCAAGACGAGGGTGGTGAGCAGTTCTTC. The chain carries TRBV4-2 and TRBJ2-1; the D gene is possibly TRBD2 (5 bases). The V gene's germline CDR1 is LGHNA and CDR2 YNFKEQ. CDR3 length: 13 residues. Between the trimmed V and J ends, which lost 0 bases and 9 bases, there was a span of 9 bases.

The chain couples TRBV9 to TRBJ1-1; 8 bases match TRBD1. The CDR3 is made up of 16 amino acids. CDR1 is SGDLS, CDR2 YYNGEE, per germline. The ends lost 3 bases at V and 0 bases at J; junction bases unmatched: 7. CDR3 nucleotides: TGTGCCAGCAGCGCGCATCGGGACAGGCTGAACACTGAAGCTTTCTTT. This codes for CASSAHRDRLNTEAFF. Looking up the rest from reference TRBV9 and TRBJ1-1 gives the full variable domain: DSGVTQTPKHLITATGQRVTLRCSPRSGDLSVYWYQQSLDQGLQFLIQYYNGEERAKGNILERFSAQQFPDLHSELNLSSLELGDSALYFCASSAHRDRLNTEAFFGQGTRLTVV.

J is TRBJ2-7 and V is TRBV27, with no clear D. V dropped 6 bases and J dropped 3 bases, with 6 bases sitting between them. The CDR3 has 11 amino acids. Germline CDR1 is MNHEY and CDR2 is SMNVEV (reference sequence). The CDR3 nucleotides read TGTGCCAGCAGGAGTATCTACGAGCAGTACTTC. Translation gives CASRSIYEQYF.

The V call is TRBV27, the J call TRBJ1-5; D perhaps matches TRBD1 (5 bases). The CDR3 totals 14 residues. CDR1 is MNHEY, CDR2 SMNVEV, per germline (reference sequence). V lost 5 bases to trimming and J lost 1 base, with 9 bases between them. The CDR3 DNA follows: TGTGCCAGCAGTCAAGGGGTCAGCAATCAGCCCCAGCATTTT. Protein product: CASSQGVSNQPQHF.

V is TRBV7-2 and J is TRBJ2-2, with D uncertain. Trimming pared 5 bases from V and 0 bases from J, leaving 13 bases between. CDR3 length equals 16 residues. Germline V CDR1 and CDR2: SGHTA, FQGNSA. The CDR3 is CASSLPRIANTGELFF. The CDR3 bases are TGTGCCAGCAGCCTCCCGCGGATAGCGAACACCGGGGAGCTGTTTTTT.

V is TRBV6-4 and J is TRBJ1-2, with TRBD1 identical over 7 bases. J gave up 5 bases and V 6 bases, and 9 bases lay outside the gene matches. From germline, CDR1 is MRHNA and CDR2 SNTAGT. This CDR3 has 14 residues. CDR3 sequence reads: CASSENRDRYGYTF. For the CDR3, the DNA is TGTGCCAGCAGCGAGAACCGGGACAGATATGGCTACACCTTC.

This chain uses TRBV7-9 with TRBJ1-1; 7 nucleotides match TRBD1. Germline V gives CDR1 SEHNR, CDR2 FQNEAQ (reference sequence). The J segment lost 4 bases and the V segment lost 1 base, leaving 3 bases of the junction unmatched. This CDR3 is built from 14 residues. The DNA of the CDR3 is TGTGCCAGCAGCTTAGGAGCAGGGGGCACTGAAGCTTTCTTT. Its translation: CASSLGAGGTEAFF.

V is TRBV5-8 and J is TRBJ2-3, with 8 bases identical to TRBD2. Germline V gene data show CDR1 as SGHTS and CDR2 as YDEGEE. The V gene end was trimmed by 3 bases and the J gene end by 4 bases; junction bases not matched to a gene: 7. CDR3 size: 15 residues. The CDR3, as DNA: TGTGCCAGCAGCTCAGCGGGGGCCCTTTCAGATACGCAGTATTTT. It is translated as CASSSAGALSDTQYF.